These T cell receptor beta chains were read from a single sample in a study of blood T cell repertoires in COVID-19. The table came from immunoSEQ multiplex PCR; TCRdb's copy has only in-frame clones and leaves some out. The table lists roughly 150,000 clones, 84% of them singletons, with roughly 8% in the top ten. The sequenced material came from PBMCs or T cells enriched from blood (not recorded which). The source of these receptors is a woman aged 45-59 years who had recovered from COVID-19. CDR3s include the opening cysteine and the closing phenylalanine or tryptophan. Each record gives: V gene, D gene, clone size, J gene, CDR3 protein, CDR3 DNA. D genes are given only for firm matches. Only part of the rows carry a size: once, few, many, or a class if the clone is expanded.

>TRBV7-2|TRBD1|NA|TRBJ2-2
CASSLEARGRTGELFF
TGTGCCAGCAGCTTAGAGGCGAGGGGGCGGACCGGGGAGCTGTTTTTT
>TRBV27|NA|NA|TRBJ2-1
CASRGGGRNYNEQFF
TGTGCCAGCAGGGGCGGAGGGCGGAACTACAATGAGCAGTTCTTC
>TRBV6-5|NA|NA|TRBJ1-3
CASSSTGLSSGNTIYF
TGTGCCAGCAGTTCTACAGGGCTTTCTTCTGGAAACACCATATATTTT
>TRBV29-1|NA|NA|TRBJ1-2
CSVEKGPQGGYTF
TGCAGCGTTGAGAAAGGACCTCAGGGTGGCTACACCTTC
>TRBV18|TRBD2|NA|TRBJ2-5
CASSPLGLAAGEETQYF
TGTGCCAGCTCACCACTGGGACTAGCGGCTGGGGAAGAGACCCAGTACTTC
>TRBV3-1/TRBV3-2|NA|NA|TRBJ2-7
CASSHAKSSYEQYF
TGTGCCAGCAGCCACGCAAAGAGCTCCTACGAGCAGTACTTC
>TRBV6-2/TRBV6-3|NA|NA|TRBJ2-7
CASSAHRQDHYEQYF
TGTGCCAGCAGCGCCCACCGACAGGACCACTACGAGCAGTACTTC
>TRBV11-3|NA|few|TRBJ2-1
CASSLVPYRNEQFF
TGTGCCAGCAGCTTAGTACCCTACCGCAATGAGCAGTTCTTC
>TRBV27|NA|NA|TRBJ1-1
CASSPLPPGGRFTEAFF
TGTGCCAGCAGTCCCCTCCCCCCGGGCGGGCGGTTCACTGAAGCTTTCTTT
>TRBV7-9|NA|NA|TRBJ1-6
CASSLAGTTGSPLHF
TGTGCCAGCAGCTTAGCCGGGACGACAGGATCACCCCTCCACTTT
>TRBV13|TRBD2|NA|TRBJ2-3
CASSLSGGTDTQYF
TGTGCCAGCAGCTTAAGCGGGGGCACAGATACGCAGTATTTT
>TRBV12-3/TRBV12-4|TRBD1|NA|TRBJ2-5
CASSRDSQETQYF
TGTGCCAGCAGTCGGGACAGCCAAGAGACCCAGTACTTC
>TRBV19|NA|NA|TRBJ1-6
CASSPGNSPLHF
TGTGCCAGTAGTCCGGGGAATTCACCCCTCCACTTT
>TRBV2|TRBD2|NA|TRBJ2-5
CASTGAGAGAQETQYF
TGTGCCAGCACTGGAGCAGGAGCGGGGGCCCAAGAGACCCAGTACTTC
>TRBV29-1|NA|many|TRBJ1-1
CSALNYRVVETEAFF
TGCAGCGCCCTAAATTACAGGGTAGTTGAGACTGAAGCTTTCTTT
>TRBV5-1|NA|NA|TRBJ1-5
CASSLDGQINQPQHF
TGCGCCAGCAGCTTGGATGGACAGATCAATCAGCCCCAGCATTTT
>TRBV18|NA|once|TRBJ1-1
CASSPTDRPGAFF
TGTGCCAGCTCACCTACCGACAGACCAGGAGCTTTCTTT
>TRBV6-2/TRBV6-3|NA|NA|TRBJ2-2
CASSYSSGPGELFF
TGTGCCAGCAGTTACTCTTCAGGGCCCGGGGAGCTGTTTTTT
>TRBV4-2|NA|NA|TRBJ1-2
CASSQDGGGDYGYTF
TGTGCCAGCAGCCAAGATGGTGGGGGCGACTATGGCTACACCTTC
>TRBV27|TRBD1|NA|TRBJ1-6
CASSLHRGGPYNSPLHF
TGTGCCAGCAGTTTACACAGGGGTGGTCCCTATAATTCACCCCTCCACTTT
>TRBV5-1|TRBD1|NA|TRBJ1-2
CASSLQGEAPVGGYTF
TGCGCCAGCAGCTTGCAGGGGGAAGCTCCTGTCGGGGGCTACACCTTC
>TRBV5-1|TRBD1|NA|TRBJ2-7
CASSPDRDYEQYF
TGCGCCAGTTCCCCCGACAGGGACTACGAGCAGTACTTC
>TRBV27|NA|NA|TRBJ2-1
CASSFGEGVNEQFF
TGTGCCAGCAGTTTCGGCGAGGGCGTCAATGAGCAGTTCTTC
>TRBV5-8|NA|NA|TRBJ1-5
CASSRGTGQANQPQHF
TGTGCCAGCAGCCGAGGAACAGGGCAGGCCAATCAGCCCCAGCATTTT